The rows below give T cell receptor beta chains drawn from one sample of a study of blood T cell repertoires in COVID-19. Data came from immunoSEQ multiplex PCR; TCRdb stores just in-frame clones and leaves some out. The sample records 220,000 or so clones, about nine tenths being singletons. Material for sequencing was PBMCs or T cells enriched from blood (not recorded which). These receptor sequences come from a man in his forties or fifties who had been exposed to COVID-19. Each CDR3 is given with its conserved first and last residue. The order of the fields is clone size, CDR3 length, J gene, V gene, D gene, CDR3 protein, CDR3 DNA. A D gene is named only where the DNA matches it firmly. Clone size is stated in some rows and not others, as once, few, many or a class when expanded.

>.|17|TRBJ2-3|TRBV7-9|TRBD2
CASSFRVGEGLTDTQYF
TGTGCCAGCAGCTTTCGGGTCGGGGAGGGTCTCACAGATACGCAGTATTTT
>.|13|TRBJ1-2|TRBV30|.
CAWTDPRNYGYTF
TGTGCCTGGACCGACCCGCGGAACTATGGCTACACCTTC
>.|18|TRBJ1-2|TRBV5-6|TRBD1
CASSPLRQGGPANYGYTF
TGTGCCAGCAGCCCGTTGAGGCAGGGGGGACCAGCTAACTATGGCTACACCTTC
>.|13|TRBJ1-1|TRBV9|.
CASRSGMNTEAFF
TGTGCCAGCAGGTCGGGTATGAACACTGAAGCTTTCTTT
>.|14|TRBJ1-6|TRBV13|.
CASSLSGRNSPLHF
TGCGCCAGCAGCTTATCAGGGAGGAATTCACCCCTCCACTTT
>.|15|TRBJ2-1|TRBV7-9|TRBD2
CASSPRLAGGNPLFF
TGTGCCAGCAGCCCCAGACTAGCGGGGGGGAACCCCCTGTTCTTC
>.|15|TRBJ1-4|TRBV6-5|.
CASSHREATNEKLFF
TGTGCCAGCAGCCACCGTGAGGCAACTAATGAAAAACTGTTTTTT
>.|13|TRBJ2-2|TRBV6-5|.
CASSYGGTGELFF
TGTGCCAGCAGTTACGGAGGGACCGGGGAGCTGTTTTTT
>.|16|TRBJ1-3|TRBV28|.
CASSLGGFVSGNTIYF
TGTGCCAGCAGTTTAGGGGGGTTTGTCTCTGGAAACACCATATATTTT
>.|16|TRBJ2-2|TRBV15|TRBD2
CATSRDRGGLTGELFF
TGTGCCACCAGCAGAGATCGGGGGGGACTCACCGGGGAGCTGTTTTTT
>.|13|TRBJ1-2|TRBV29-1|TRBD1
CSVTGQEDYGYTF
TGCAGCGTAACGGGACAGGAGGACTATGGCTACACCTTC
>.|13|TRBJ2-3|TRBV5-1|TRBD2
CASSLAGADTQYF
TGCGCCAGCAGCCTAGCGGGAGCAGATACGCAGTATTTT
>.|15|TRBJ1-6|TRBV30|.
CAWSALPRQSSPLHF
TGTGCCTGGAGTGCGTTACCCCGACAATCTTCACCCCTCCACTTT
>.|15|TRBJ1-3|TRBV5-1|.
CASSFDSVSGNTIYF
TGCGCCAGCAGCTTCGACTCAGTCTCTGGAAACACCATATATTTT
>.|14|TRBJ1-4|TRBV19|TRBD1
CASNPTGGPEKLFF
TGTGCCAGTAACCCGACAGGGGGCCCTGAAAAACTGTTTTTT
>few|15|TRBJ1-4|TRBV11-3|.
CASSLGGANNEKLFF
TGTGCCAGCAGCTTAGGTGGGGCCAATAATGAAAAACTGTTTTTT
>.|15|TRBJ2-1|TRBV11-3|.
CASSFKTGGYNEQFF
TGTGCCAGCAGCTTCAAGACTGGAGGGTACAATGAGCAGTTCTTC
>.|16|TRBJ2-2|TRBV4-1|TRBD1
CASSYRDRGLTGELFF
TGCGCCAGCAGCTACCGGGACAGGGGGCTCACCGGGGAGCTGTTTTTT
>.|13|TRBJ1-5|TRBV5-1|TRBD1
CASSFQGDQPQHF
TGCGCCAGCAGCTTCCAGGGGGATCAGCCCCAGCATTTT
>.|16|TRBJ2-5|TRBV6-5|TRBD2
CASSYRIAGAGETQYF
TGTGCCAGCAGTTACAGGATAGCGGGAGCTGGTGAGACCCAGTACTTC
>once|13|TRBJ1-6|TRBV9|.
CASSPEINSPLHF
TGTGCCAGCAGTCCAGAAATTAATTCACCCCTCCACTTT
>.|16|TRBJ1-6|TRBV13|TRBD1
CASSLMGQDYNSPLHF
TGTGCCAGCAGCTTAATGGGACAGGACTATAATTCACCCCTCCACTTT
>.|16|TRBJ2-6|TRBV7-3|.
CASSLTHRAGANVLTF
TGTGCCAGCAGCTTAACCCACAGGGCTGGGGCCAACGTCCTGACTTTC
>.|14|TRBJ1-2|TRBV7-9|.
CASSSIQGLDGYTF
TGTGCCAGCAGCTCCATCCAGGGTTTAGACGGCTACACCTTC
>.|17|TRBJ2-4|TRBV2|TRBD2
CASSEGQGGLAKNIQYF
TGTGCCAGCAGTGAAGGGCAGGGAGGGTTAGCCAAAAACATTCAGTACTTC
>.|16|TRBJ2-1|TRBV5-4|TRBD2
CASSFLRLAGDNEQFF
TGTGCCAGCAGCTTTTTGAGACTAGCGGGAGACAATGAGCAGTTCTTC
>.|14|TRBJ1-4|TRBV28|TRBD1
CASSTQGDGEKLFF
TGTGCCAGCAGTACTCAGGGGGACGGTGAAAAACTGTTTTTT
>.|14|TRBJ1-5|TRBV24-1|TRBD1
CATEQTGTGQPQHF
TGTGCCACCGAACAGACAGGGACGGGGCAGCCCCAGCATTTT
>.|15|TRBJ2-5|TRBV7-9|TRBD1
CASSPHPLTGETQYF
TGTGCCAGCAGCCCCCACCCGTTGACAGGGGAGACCCAGTACTTC
>.|14|TRBJ1-2|TRBV9|.
CASSVDQGTYGYTF
TGTGCCAGCAGCGTAGATCAGGGAACCTATGGCTACACCTTC
>.|16|TRBJ1-4|TRBV5-6|.
CASSLAITGINEKLFF
TGTGCCAGCAGCTTGGCCATAACAGGGATTAATGAAAAACTGTTTTTT
>.|14|TRBJ1-6|TRBV3-1/TRBV3-2|TRBD1
CASSQGQGGSPLHF
TGTGCCAGCAGCCAAGGACAGGGGGGTTCACCCCTCCACTTT
>.|14|TRBJ2-3|TRBV27|.
CASSFWTERAELYF
TGTGCCAGCAGTTTCTGGACTGAGCGGGCGGAACTGTATTTT
>.|16|TRBJ2-3|TRBV5-1|TRBD2
CASSSGLAGSTDTQYF
TGCGCCAGCAGCTCTGGACTAGCGGGGAGCACAGATACGCAGTATTTT
>once|17|TRBJ1-6|TRBV7-9|.
CASSLGRGSPGNSPLHF
TGTGCCAGCAGCTTAGGGCGGGGCAGCCCTGGGAATTCACCCCTCCACTTT
>few|17|TRBJ1-4|TRBV5-6|TRBD1
CASSLYGQGSGGEKLFF
TGTGCCAGCAGCTTGTATGGACAGGGGAGCGGCGGTGAAAAACTGTTTTTT
>.|16|TRBJ1-6|TRBV30|TRBD1
CAWRPGQGLYNSPLHF
TGTGCCTGGAGACCGGGACAGGGCCTCTATAATTCACCCCTCCACTTT
>.|15|TRBJ1-2|TRBV28|.
CASGGERGNNYGYTF
TGTGCCAGCGGGGGGGAGAGAGGTAATAACTATGGCTACACCTTC
>.|14|TRBJ2-1|TRBV12-5|.
CASATGSSYNEQFF
TGTGCTAGTGCCACAGGGAGCTCCTACAATGAGCAGTTCTTC
>.|17|TRBJ2-1|TRBV9|TRBD2
CASSEGILAELNNEQFF
TGTGCCAGCAGCGAGGGGATACTAGCGGAACTAAACAATGAGCAGTTCTTC